The clone carrying this TCR beta chain came up many times. The antigen is unknown. This sample is part of a study of T cells in Graves' hyperthyroidism and ophthalmopathy. TCR beta CDR3 region amplification was performed from RNA transcripts. First-round RT-PCR targeting the TCR CDR3 was performed with the HTBI primer set. TCRdb reanalysed the multiplex PCR reads using MiXCR and keeps one entry per CDR3 protein. Counted here are 530,000 or so distinct CDR3 sequences, 15% to 20% occurring once; the ten biggest clones make up under 20%. The PBMCs were sourced from fresh peripheral blood (around 9.9 ml). Study-level results: Blood also showed most of the thyroid clonotypes that were expanded above 0.001.

This TCR derives from a woman between 18 and 29 years old with Graves' ophthalmopathy. The sequenced material came from blood.

The chain's CDR3 is CASSEAQGANTEAFF. Here the CDR3 DNA reads TGTGCCAGCAGTGAAGCACAGGGCGCGAACACTGAAGCTTTCTTT. This chain uses TRBV6-1 with TRBJ1-1, with D possibly being TRBD1 (6 bases). CDR1 MNHNS and CDR2 SASEGT come from the germline V gene. Trimming cost V 0 bases and J 1 base, with 9 bases left between them. The CDR3 runs to 15 residues.